These T cell receptor beta chains were read from a single sample in a study of blood T cell repertoires in COVID-19. The assay was immunoSEQ multiplex PCR, and TCRdb's table has in-frame clones only and misses some. The sample has some 230,000 clones; roughly 80% are singletons. The sequencing sample was made of peripheral blood. These receptors originate from a woman aged 55-69 years with acute or convalescent COVID-19. Both conserved end residues are part of each CDR3.

v_call | cdr3_aa
TRBV4-2 | CASSQDKQAEETQYF
TRBV28 | CASSSGQLNYGYTF
TRBV19 | CASSYTGGYQPQHF
TRBV4-3 | CASSQETGGENTGELFF
TRBV5-6 | CASSGPGELFF
TRBV5-1 | CASSLTSGGLDTQYF
TRBV2 | CASKLGGGGGGSYGYTF
TRBV21-1 | CASHGQGNQPQHF
TRBV4-1 | CASSQGDRYSNQPQHF
TRBV12-3/TRBV12-4 | CASSLRGRSYTF
TRBV24-1 | CATSRDRNTEAFF
TRBV15 | CATSRVGSPAGGYTF
TRBV30 | CAWELDRASGYTF
TRBV30 | CAWTRGRKGNTIYF
TRBV5-1 | CASSLRLRDTNYGYTF
TRBV30 | CAEGAHGNTIYF
TRBV3-1/TRBV3-2 | CASSQGQGNSPLHF
TRBV7-2 | CASSTLADTQYF
TRBV24-1 | CATSDGGGQGRRWTSTDTQYF
TRBV5-1 | CASSAGTATYEQYF
TRBV5-4 | CASRRKGAYEQYF
TRBV20-1 | CSAPKLNEQFF
TRBV6-5 | CASRSQGFGYTF
TRBV7-6 | CASSLGTGLGTQYF